This T cell receptor (beta chain) was captured in a study of patients and donors after allogeneic stem cell transplantation (dated by TCRdb to about 2020). Including cysteine and phenylalanine, the CDR3 has 14 amino acids. Left in the record is the CDR3 DNA by itself, 42 bases read in frame from the first base. CDR1 SGHRS and CDR2 YFSETQ were looked up in the germline V gene. From V the trimming removes 3 bases and from J it removes 7 bases, while the gene matches leave 8 bases of the junction unaccounted for. This clonotype has a count of ten or more. Its recognized antigen is unknown. No clone much larger than this one lies a single base away; base qualities are absent. Library method: RT-PCR. Instrument on record: NextSeq 550. The public reads were reanalyzed by TCRdb: fastp trimming at Q25, MiXCR alignment, in-frame beta chains only. All rows with the same CDR3 protein become a single entry with the most common DNA and genes. This sample gives fewer than 250,000 distinct CDR3 sequences in total; roughly 14% of them show up just once. The ten largest clones capture roughly 10% of the sample.

The sequence was obtained from a human donor who was either an allogeneic HSCT recipient or a stem cell or donor lymphocyte infusion donor (not recorded which). It is not recorded whose cells these are; they may come from a transplant donor. In this chain, TRBV5-1 is recombined with TRBJ1-2; 8 bases in between match TRBD1. Sequencing was carried out using blood, either unsorted or a sorted T cell fraction (not recorded which). For the CDR3, the sequence is CASSWDRPSGGYTF. The DNA is TGCGCCAGCAGCTGGGACAGGCCTAGTGGTGGCTACACCTTC.